This T cell receptor beta chain was documented in a study of Ad26.COV2.S vaccination and SARS-CoV-2 variants. The method was immunoSEQ multiplex PCR; TCRdb's version includes in-frame clones alone and lacks a portion of them. The sample has some 350,000 clones; about 91% are singletons. A word on this clone: Its antigen is not known.

Study results and limitations: A substantial breadth of spike-specific CD8+ and CD4+ T cell responses after vaccination has been reported.

The sequencing used peripheral blood, collected after recovery from COVID-19. This clonotype originated in a human donor who had recovered from COVID-19.

CDR3 sequence: CASSLRAAGLSYGYTF. CDR3 sequence (DNA): TGTGCCAGCAGTTTAAGGGCAGCGGGTCTAAGCTATGGCTACACCTTC. The chain employs TRBV27 and TRBJ1-2; no clear D. The germline gives CDR1 MNHEY, CDR2 SMNVEV (reference sequence). The CDR3 length is 16 residues. V gave up 2 bases and J gave up 4 bases, with 17 bases separating them.